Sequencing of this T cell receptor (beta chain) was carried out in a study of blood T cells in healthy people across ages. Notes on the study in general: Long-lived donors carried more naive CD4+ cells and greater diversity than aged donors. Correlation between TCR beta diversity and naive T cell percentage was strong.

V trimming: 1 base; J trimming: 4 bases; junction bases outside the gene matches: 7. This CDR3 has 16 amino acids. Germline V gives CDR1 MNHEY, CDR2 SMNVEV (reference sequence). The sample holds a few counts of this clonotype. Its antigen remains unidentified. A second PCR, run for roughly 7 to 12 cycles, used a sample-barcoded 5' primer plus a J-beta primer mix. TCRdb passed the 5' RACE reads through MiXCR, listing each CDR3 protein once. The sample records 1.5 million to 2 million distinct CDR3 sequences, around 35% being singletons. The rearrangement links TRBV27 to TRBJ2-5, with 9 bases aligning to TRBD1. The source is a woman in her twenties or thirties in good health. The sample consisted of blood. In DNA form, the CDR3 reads TGTGCCAGCAGTTTATTAGGGACAGGGTTGGTAGAGACCCAGTACTTC. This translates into CASSLLGTGLVETQYF.